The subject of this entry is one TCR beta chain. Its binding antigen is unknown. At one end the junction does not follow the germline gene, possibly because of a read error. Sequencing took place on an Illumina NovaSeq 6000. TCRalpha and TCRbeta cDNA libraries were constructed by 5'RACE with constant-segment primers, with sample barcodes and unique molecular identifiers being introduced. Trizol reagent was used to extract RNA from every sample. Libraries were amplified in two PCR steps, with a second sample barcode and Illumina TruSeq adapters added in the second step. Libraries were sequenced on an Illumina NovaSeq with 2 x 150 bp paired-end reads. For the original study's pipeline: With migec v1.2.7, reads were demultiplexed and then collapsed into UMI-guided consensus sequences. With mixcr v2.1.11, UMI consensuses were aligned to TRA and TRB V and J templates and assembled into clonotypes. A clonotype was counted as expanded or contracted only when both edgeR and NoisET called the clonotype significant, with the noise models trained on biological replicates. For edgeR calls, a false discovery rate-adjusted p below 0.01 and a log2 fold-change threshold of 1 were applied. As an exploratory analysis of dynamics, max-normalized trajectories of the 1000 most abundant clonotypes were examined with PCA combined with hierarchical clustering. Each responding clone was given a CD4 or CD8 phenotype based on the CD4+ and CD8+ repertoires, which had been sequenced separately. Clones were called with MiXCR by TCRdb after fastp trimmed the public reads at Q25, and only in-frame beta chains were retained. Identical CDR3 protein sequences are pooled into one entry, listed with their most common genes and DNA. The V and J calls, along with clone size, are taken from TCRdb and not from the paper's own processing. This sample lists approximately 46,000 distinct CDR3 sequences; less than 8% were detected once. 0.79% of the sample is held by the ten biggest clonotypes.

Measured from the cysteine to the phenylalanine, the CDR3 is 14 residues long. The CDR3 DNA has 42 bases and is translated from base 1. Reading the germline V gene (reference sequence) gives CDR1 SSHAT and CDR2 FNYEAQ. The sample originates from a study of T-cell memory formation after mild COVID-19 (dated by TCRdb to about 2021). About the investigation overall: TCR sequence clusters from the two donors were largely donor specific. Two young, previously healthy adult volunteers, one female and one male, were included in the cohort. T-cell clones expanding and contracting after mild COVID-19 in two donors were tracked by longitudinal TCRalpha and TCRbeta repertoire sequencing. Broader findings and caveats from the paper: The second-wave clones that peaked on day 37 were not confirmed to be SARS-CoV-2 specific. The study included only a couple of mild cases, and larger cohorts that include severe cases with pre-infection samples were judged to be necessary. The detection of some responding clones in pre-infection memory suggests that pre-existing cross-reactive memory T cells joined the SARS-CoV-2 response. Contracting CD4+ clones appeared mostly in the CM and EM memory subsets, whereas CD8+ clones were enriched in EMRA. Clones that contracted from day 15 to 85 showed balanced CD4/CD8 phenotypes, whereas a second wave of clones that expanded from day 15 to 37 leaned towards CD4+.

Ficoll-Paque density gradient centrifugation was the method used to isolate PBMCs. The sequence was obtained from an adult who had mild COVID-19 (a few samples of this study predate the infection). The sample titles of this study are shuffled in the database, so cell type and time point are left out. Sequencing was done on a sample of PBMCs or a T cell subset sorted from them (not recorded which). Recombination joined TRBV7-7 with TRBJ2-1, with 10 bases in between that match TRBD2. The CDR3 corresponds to CASSPGLAAHEQFF. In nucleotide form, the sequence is TGTGCTAGCAGCCCCGGACTAGCGGCCCATGAGCAGTTCTTC.